This paragraph reports one T cell receptor beta chain. This record belongs to a study of blood T cell repertoires in COVID-19. Across the whole study: Researchers got acute and convalescent COVID-19 samples from the United States, Italy and Spain. T cells, B-cell-depleted T cells, or PBMCs provided the cDNA or gDNA that served as material.

Per the original data handling: Estimation of nucleated cell counts was performed using reference gene primer amplification. TCRdb keeps only in-frame clones here, not all; method: immunoSEQ multiplex PCR. That table gives V, J and clone size, and the DNA gave D and trimming. The table lists about 160,000 clones, about 85% of them singletons, with around 1% in the top ten. V was pared by 5 bases and J by 4 bases, with 9 bases of the junction left unmatched. This CDR3 has 15 residues. The germline V gene has CDR1 MNHNY and CDR2 SVGAGI (reference sequence). J is TRBJ1-2 and V is TRBV6-6; 8 bases are shared with TRBD1. The TCR comes from a man aged 35 to 55 with acute or convalescent COVID-19. What was sequenced was peripheral blood. The CDR3 here is CASSDTGQVIYGYTF. The CDR3 bases are TGTGCCAGCAGTGACACGGGACAGGTGATCTATGGCTACACCTTC.